These T cell receptor beta chains were read from a single sample in a study of cytomegalovirus exposure and HLA in healthy donors. Profiling relied on immunoSEQ multiplex PCR, and the TCRdb table lists in-frame clones only, not all of them. This sample yields approximately 95,000 clones, of which nearly 80% are seen a single time; approximately 4% belongs to the top ten. The sequencing sample was made of PBMCs. These receptors originate from a middle-aged woman in good health and CMV-seropositive. Both conserved end residues are part of each CDR3. D genes are given only for firm matches. A row's size may be missing; if present it is once, few, many or a size class.

CDR3: CATTDSYGANVLTF
DNA: TGTGCCACCACTGACAGTTACGGGGCCAACGTCCTGACTTTC
V: TRBV15
D: .
size: .
J: TRBJ2-6

CDR3: CASSEAASGGVLNEQFF
DNA: TGTGCCAGCAGTGAAGCTGCTAGCGGGGGGGTTTTAAATGAGCAGTTCTTC
V: TRBV2
D: TRBD2
size: once
J: TRBJ2-1

CDR3: CASSTPGQYSPLHF
DNA: TGTGCCAGCAGTACACCGGGACAATATTCACCCCTCCACTTT
V: TRBV28
D: .
size: .
J: TRBJ1-6

CDR3: CASTLTGVGRAFF
DNA: TGTGCCAGCACCTTAACAGGGGTGGGTAGAGCTTTCTTT
V: TRBV11-3
D: TRBD1
size: .
J: TRBJ1-1

CDR3: CASRHPGTGSGYGYTF
DNA: TGTGCCAGCAGACACCCCGGGACAGGCAGCGGCTATGGCTACACCTTC
V: TRBV28
D: TRBD1
size: .
J: TRBJ1-2

CDR3: CASSLWAGGPTQRETQYF
DNA: TGTGCCAGCAGCCTTTGGGCGGGAGGGCCGACTCAGAGAGAGACCCAGTACTTC
V: TRBV5-6
D: TRBD2
size: .
J: TRBJ2-5

CDR3: CASSFTGANEQYF
DNA: TGTGCCAGCAGCTTTACGGGAGCCAACGAGCAGTACTTC
V: TRBV11-2
D: .
size: .
J: TRBJ2-7

CDR3: CASSLRQGAEAFF
DNA: TGTGCCAGCAGTTTAAGACAGGGAGCTGAAGCTTTCTTT
V: TRBV28
D: TRBD1
size: .
J: TRBJ1-1

CDR3: CATRTGANTEAFF
DNA: TGTGCCACACGGACAGGGGCGAACACTGAAGCTTTCTTT
V: TRBV19
D: TRBD1
size: .
J: TRBJ1-1

CDR3: CASTSDRYEQYF
DNA: TGTGCCAGCACTAGCGATCGTTACGAGCAGTACTTC
V: TRBV28
D: .
size: .
J: TRBJ2-7

CDR3: CASSLGPSSYEQYF
DNA: TGTGCCAGCAGCTTGGGCCCCAGCTCCTACGAGCAGTACTTC
V: TRBV5-5
D: .
size: .
J: TRBJ2-7

CDR3: CASSSGAGKNIQYF
DNA: TGTGCCAGCAGTTCAGGTGCGGGCAAAAACATTCAGTACTTC
V: TRBV28
D: .
size: few
J: TRBJ2-4

CDR3: CASSLMGLGNTEAFF
DNA: TGTGCCAGCAGTTTAATGGGGCTCGGGAACACTGAAGCTTTCTTT
V: TRBV27
D: .
size: .
J: TRBJ1-1

CDR3: CASSVMGGVYEQYF
DNA: TGTGCCAGCAGCGTGATGGGAGGGGTGTACGAGCAGTACTTC
V: TRBV11-2
D: TRBD2
size: .
J: TRBJ2-7

CDR3: CASSPRGGFSTDTQYF
DNA: TGTGCCAGCAGCCCTAGGGGGGGATTTAGCACAGATACGCAGTATTTT
V: TRBV7-3
D: .
size: .
J: TRBJ2-3

CDR3: CASSYDRTRTYGYTF
DNA: TGTGCCAGCAGTTACGACAGGACCCGGACCTATGGCTACACCTTC
V: TRBV6-5
D: .
size: .
J: TRBJ1-2

CDR3: CASRSQAPNTEAFF
DNA: TGTGCCAGCAGGTCACAGGCCCCGAACACTGAAGCTTTCTTT
V: TRBV27
D: .
size: once
J: TRBJ1-1

CDR3: CASARNPGGGREQYF
DNA: TGTGCCAGCGCCCGAAACCCCGGGGGAGGTAGGGAGCAGTACTTC
V: TRBV28
D: .
size: .
J: TRBJ2-7

CDR3: CASSLAAQRQETQYF
DNA: TGCGCCAGCAGCTTGGCCGCTCAGCGACAAGAGACCCAGTACTTC
V: TRBV5-1
D: .
size: .
J: TRBJ2-5

CDR3: CASSLSPGLQYEQYF
DNA: TGTGCCAGCAGCTTGTCCCCGGGGTTACAATACGAGCAGTACTTC
V: TRBV11-2
D: .
size: .
J: TRBJ2-7

CDR3: CASTRTMRTDTQYF
DNA: TGTGCCAGCACTCGAACTATGCGCACAGATACGCAGTATTTT
V: TRBV13
D: .
size: .
J: TRBJ2-3

CDR3: CASSKTGGETQYF
DNA: TGTGCCAGCAGTAAGACAGGGGGCGAGACCCAGTACTTC
V: TRBV2
D: TRBD1
size: once
J: TRBJ2-5

CDR3: CASSLQTGAWEQFF
DNA: TGCGCCAGCAGCTTGCAAACAGGGGCCTGGGAGCAGTTCTTC
V: TRBV5-1
D: TRBD1
size: .
J: TRBJ2-1

CDR3: CASSLSAGGTSGSQTGELFF
DNA: TGCGCCAGCAGCTTGAGTGCAGGGGGGACTAGCGGGAGCCAAACCGGGGAGCTGTTTTTT
V: TRBV5-1
D: TRBD2
size: once
J: TRBJ2-2

CDR3: CASRGRDREYEQYF
DNA: TGTGCCAGCAGGGGGAGGGACAGGGAGTACGAGCAGTACTTC
V: TRBV6-1
D: TRBD1
size: .
J: TRBJ2-7

CDR3: CASSDGVGSTDTQYF
DNA: TGTGCCAGCAGTGACGGAGTCGGTAGCACAGATACGCAGTATTTT
V: TRBV6-4
D: .
size: .
J: TRBJ2-3

CDR3: CASSTKDIPYTF
DNA: TGTGCCAGTAGTACCAAGGACATCCCCTACACCTTC
V: TRBV19
D: .
size: .
J: TRBJ1-2

CDR3: CSVERGEETQYF
DNA: TGCAGCGTTGAACGGGGTGAGGAGACCCAGTACTTC
V: TRBV29-1
D: .
size: once
J: TRBJ2-5

CDR3: CASSQTPGQGPMNTEAFF
DNA: TGTGCCAGCAGCCAAACACCGGGACAGGGGCCCATGAACACTGAAGCTTTCTTT
V: TRBV4-2
D: TRBD1
size: .
J: TRBJ1-1

CDR3: CASSKDRFNQPQHF
DNA: TGTGCCAGCAGCAAAGACAGGTTCAATCAGCCCCAGCATTTT
V: TRBV28
D: .
size: once
J: TRBJ1-5

CDR3: CASSETSGGGISAFF
DNA: TGTGCCAGCAGTGAAACTTCAGGAGGGGGCATTTCGGCTTTCTTT
V: TRBV6-4
D: TRBD1
size: .
J: TRBJ1-1

CDR3: CASSLLPGYGYTF
DNA: TGCGCCAGCAGCTTGCTACCCGGGTATGGCTACACCTTC
V: TRBV5-1
D: .
size: .
J: TRBJ1-2

CDR3: CASSELAESYEQYF
DNA: TGTGCCAGCAGTGAGCTAGCGGAGTCCTACGAGCAGTACTTC
V: TRBV6-1
D: TRBD2
size: .
J: TRBJ2-7

CDR3: CASSEAREGAEAFF
DNA: TGTGCCAGCAGTGAAGCTCGGGAGGGAGCTGAAGCTTTCTTT
V: TRBV2
D: .
size: .
J: TRBJ1-1

CDR3: CASGRTHDSTDTQYF
DNA: TGTGCCAGCGGGAGGACCCACGATAGCACAGATACGCAGTATTTT
V: TRBV25-1
D: .
size: .
J: TRBJ2-3

CDR3: CSARRIGELFF
DNA: TGCAGTGCTAGGAGAATCGGGGAGCTGTTTTTT
V: TRBV20-1
D: .
size: .
J: TRBJ2-2

CDR3: CASRTGYSNQPQHF
DNA: TGTGCCAGCAGGACAGGGTATAGCAATCAGCCCCAGCATTTT
V: TRBV6-1
D: TRBD1
size: .
J: TRBJ1-5

CDR3: CASSSSETQYF
DNA: TGTGCCAGCAGCTCGTCCGAGACCCAGTACTTC
V: TRBV11-2
D: .
size: .
J: TRBJ2-5

CDR3: CASRGQYSNQPQHF
DNA: TGTGCCAGCAGGGGACAATATAGCAATCAGCCCCAGCATTTT
V: TRBV2
D: .
size: .
J: TRBJ1-5

CDR3: CASRIAGDYNEQFF
DNA: TGCGCCAGCAGGATAGCGGGGGACTACAATGAGCAGTTCTTC
V: TRBV5-1
D: TRBD2
size: once
J: TRBJ2-1

CDR3: CSVERTGYGAEAFF
DNA: TGCAGCGTTGAGAGGACAGGATACGGGGCTGAAGCTTTCTTT
V: TRBV29-1
D: TRBD1
size: once
J: TRBJ1-1

CDR3: CASSLDIPSGRNEQFF
DNA: TGCGCCAGCAGCTTGGATATTCCTAGCGGGAGGAATGAGCAGTTCTTC
V: TRBV5-1
D: TRBD2
size: .
J: TRBJ2-1